The 28 T cell receptor beta chains below were found in one sample sequenced in a study of blood T cell repertoires in COVID-19. Sequencing was performed with immunoSEQ multiplex PCR; in TCRdb, only in-frame clones are kept and a portion is missing. The table lists about 150,000 clones, 78% of them singletons. Sequenced material: peripheral blood. The receptors derive from a man of 80 years or more with acute or convalescent COVID-19.

The J gene is TRBJ2-7, the V gene TRBV6-8; D gene ambiguous. With 7 bases removed from V and 2 bases from J, the gap between germline ends came to 18 bases. The CDR3 spans 15 residues. Germline V lookup: CDR1 MNHGY, CDR2 SAAAGT. The CDR3: CASTKTPELTYEQYV. In DNA form, the CDR3 reads TGTGCCAGCACCAAAACTCCCGAGTTGACCTACGAGCAGTACGTC.

V usage is TRBV9 and J usage is TRBJ2-7, with 10 nucleotides matching TRBD1. Germline CDR1 is SGDLS and CDR2 is YYNGEE. After removal of 3 bases from V and 4 bases from J, the junction contained 4 bases not matched to a gene. The CDR3 has 14 amino acids. The CDR3 coding sequence is TGTGCCAGCAGCGCGGGACAGGGGATTTACGAGCAGTACTTC. It encodes CASSAGQGIYEQYF.

The V call is TRBV14, the J call TRBJ1-6; tentatively, D is TRBD1 (5 bases). Between the trimmed V and J ends, which lost 5 bases and 10 bases, there was a span of 15 bases. The CDR3 loop spans 14 amino acids. Germline assignment: CDR1 SGHDN and CDR2 FVKESK. This CDR3 reads CASSKPGLLSPLHF. The DNA for the CDR3 is TGTGCCAGCAGCAAACCAGGGTTACTCTCACCCCTCCACTTT.

The rearrangement uses TRBV19 and TRBJ1-1; the D gene is possibly TRBD1 (5 bases). This CDR3 spans 12 amino acids. From germline, CDR1 is LNHDA and CDR2 SQIVND (reference sequence). Trimming shortened V by 7 bases and J by 8 bases, and 14 bases separated the two germline ends. The CDR3 nucleotides are TGTGCCAGTAACTTTCAGGGTTTAGAAGCTTTCTTT. Translation gives CASNFQGLEAFF.

The chain employs TRBV5-4 and TRBJ1-2; no firm D call. Germline CDR1 is SGHNT and CDR2 is YYREEE (reference sequence). This CDR3 is 16 amino acids long. With 0 bases removed from V and 8 bases from J, the gap between germline ends came to 20 bases. The CDR3 DNA follows: TGTGCCAGCAGCTTGGCCCTTGGCAGGTCACCTACGGGCTACACCTTC. Its protein product is CASSLALGRSPTGYTF.

The V and J genes are TRBV18 and TRBJ2-7; TRBD1 matches at 8 bases. The length of the CDR3 is 13 residues. Trimming at V came to 5 bases and at J to 6 bases, leaving 6 bases not matched to a gene. Per the germline V gene, CDR1 is KGHSH and CDR2 is LQKENI. The CDR3 loop is CASSGQGVSEQYV. The CDR3 DNA reads TGTGCCAGCTCAGGACAGGGTGTTTCCGAGCAGTACGTC.

The V gene is TRBV4-1, the J gene TRBJ2-4; 9 bases match TRBD2. Germline trimming cut 2 bases from V and 8 bases from J; bases unmatched to any gene: 10. CDR1 and CDR2 (germline): MGHRA, YSYEKL. CDR3 length: 16 amino acids. CDR3 residues: CASSQFGGGAGDIQYF. The CDR3 nucleotides are TGCGCCAGCAGCCAATTCGGCGGGGGGGCCGGGGACATTCAGTACTTC.

This clone occurred once. J is TRBJ2-1 and V is TRBV19; a weak D match, TRBD1 (5 bases). The V and J ends lost 2 bases and 4 bases respectively, with 15 bases between them. This CDR3 region has 16 residues. From germline, CDR1 is LNHDA and CDR2 SQIVND (reference sequence). CDR3 protein: CASSITGPDPYNEQFF. In nucleotides, the CDR3 is TGTGCCAGTAGTATAACAGGCCCTGACCCTTACAATGAGCAGTTCTTC.

The chain has TRBV7-2 and TRBJ2-5, with a tentative D call TRBD1 (5 bases). The germline V gene encodes CDR1 SGHTA and CDR2 FQGNSA. The CDR3 has 14 amino acids. V lost 6 bases, J lost 5 bases, and 16 bases lay in between. The CDR3 is CASSSAGPGETQYF. CDR3 DNA sequence: TGTGCCAGCAGTTCCGCAGGGCCCGGGGAGACCCAGTACTTC.

V and J are TRBV11-3 and TRBJ2-3, with a tentative D call TRBD2 (5 bases). V was clipped by 7 bases and J by 0 bases, with 14 bases between them. The CDR3 contains 15 residues. Germline V gene sequence: CDR1 SGHNT, CDR2 YENEEA. The CDR3 DNA reads as TGTGCCAGCACCTCCACTTGGGAGAGCACAGATACGCAGTATTTT. It specifies CASTSTWESTDTQYF.

The gene calls are TRBV21-1 and TRBJ1-5; TRBD1, the table's D call, lacks a check against the DNA. TRBV21-1 is reported as a pseudogene. The CDR3 runs to 17 residues. This chain's CDR3 is CASSKEYDREVEQPQHF. The DNA of the CDR3 is TGTGCCAGCAGCAAAGAGTATGACAGGGAAGTCGAGCAGCCCCAGCATTTT.

CDR3 nucleotides: TGTGCCAGCAGCGTAGGGACCGGGATGCAGTACTTC. Translating gives CASSVGTGMQYF. The chain recombines TRBV9 with TRBJ2-7; TRBD2 is a possible D gene (5 bases). V lost 0 bases and J 9 bases, leaving 10 bases between the germline ends. The CDR3 extends over 12 amino acids. In germline, CDR1 is SGDLS, CDR2 YYNGEE.

The rearrangement joins TRBV4-1 to TRBJ2-6; D is unclear. Deletions cut 4 bases from V and 0 bases from J, with 7 bases between. Per germline, CDR1 MGHRA and CDR2 YSYEKL. The CDR3 is made up of 15 amino acids. CDR3 sequence (DNA): TGCGCCAGCAGCCCTGGTAGCTCTGGGGCCAACGTCCTGACTTTC. Its translation is CASSPGSSGANVLTF.

This clone was seen only once. The V call is TRBV6-2 or TRBV6-3, the J call TRBJ1-2; D uncertain. V was clipped by 4 bases and J by 7 bases, with 10 bases between them. The germline gives CDR1 MNHEY, CDR2 SVGEGT. This CDR3 is 12 amino acids long. This CDR3 is CASSSGLRGYTF. CDR3 nucleotides: TGTGCCAGCAGTTCGGGGTTACGTGGCTACACCTTC.

This clone has more than one count but fewer than ten. The chain uses TRBV5-1 and TRBJ2-3; 11 nucleotides line up with TRBD2. V was clipped by 4 bases and J by 2 bases; unmatched bases: 3. The CDR3 has 15 amino acids. Germline-derived CDR1 and CDR2 are SGHRS and YFSETQ. CDR3 nucleotides: TGCGCCAGCAGCCTAGCGGGGGGAACCACAGATACGCAGTATTTT. Translated: CASSLAGGTTDTQYF.

The gene calls are TRBV28 and TRBJ1-5; maybe TRBD1 (5 bases). Germline CDR1 MDHEN, CDR2 SYDVKM. CDR3 size: 15 residues. The ends were cut back, 6 bases at V and 2 bases at J, with 14 bases in the middle. Here the CDR3 reads CASRFWGDGNQPQHF. Here the CDR3 DNA reads TGTGCCAGCAGATTCTGGGGGGATGGCAATCAGCCCCAGCATTTT.

The chain recombines TRBV5-1 with TRBJ2-3, with a possible D match to TRBD2 (5 bases). Germline-derived CDR1 and CDR2 are SGHRS and YFSETQ. This CDR3 contains 14 residues. Trimming left V 2 bases short and J 2 bases short, with 9 bases between. The CDR3 coding sequence is TGCGCCAGCAGCTTTGGGGAGACCACAGATACGCAGTATTTT. This sequence encodes CASSFGETTDTQYF.

The genes are TRBV11-2 and TRBJ1-6; 7 positions match TRBD1. CDR1 and CDR2 from the germline V gene are SGHAT and FQNNGV. Unmatched junction bases numbered 13, after V lost 5 bases and J lost 0 bases. There are 19 residues in the CDR3. The DNA for the CDR3 is TGTGCCAGCAGCCCGAGAGCGGCACAGGGGAGCTCCTATAATTCACCCCTCCACTTT. This sequence encodes CASSPRAAQGSSYNSPLHF.

The chain employs TRBV7-2 and TRBJ1-2; D possibly corresponds to TRBD1 (6 bases). Germline assignment: CDR1 SGHTA and CDR2 FQGNSA. V dropped 0 bases and J dropped 0 bases, with 8 bases sitting between them. This CDR3 spans 15 amino acids. The CDR3 DNA sequence: TGTGCCAGCAGCTTAGCGGACAGCTCTAACTATGGCTACACCTTC. It translates to CASSLADSSNYGYTF.

J is TRBJ2-3 and V is TRBV9; 10 bases are shared with TRBD1. Germline trimming cut 7 bases from V and 5 bases from J; bases unmatched to any gene: 10. Per germline, CDR1 SGDLS and CDR2 YYNGEE. This CDR3 has 15 residues. CDR3 amino acids: CASDADRGRGDTQYF. The CDR3 nucleotides read TGTGCCAGCGACGCAGACAGGGGGCGCGGAGATACGCAGTATTTT.

V usage is TRBV5-1 and J usage is TRBJ1-6; D gene uncertain. The germline gives CDR1 SGHRS, CDR2 YFSETQ. CDR3 length: 16 residues. The V end was cut by 1 base, the J end by 5 bases, with 13 bases between. The CDR3 reads CASSLRELGDNSPLHF. CDR3 DNA: TGCGCCAGCAGCTTGAGGGAACTCGGGGATAATTCACCCCTCCACTTT.

The gene calls are TRBV5-1 and TRBJ1-5; D is uncertain. This CDR3 region has 15 residues. V shed 4 bases and J shed 5 bases, with 16 bases lying between them. Looked up from germline, CDR1 is SGHRS and CDR2 is YFSETQ. CDR3 bases: TGCGCCAGCAGCCCAAGCTCGGGAATGGATCAGCCCCAGCATTTT. Translation gives CASSPSSGMDQPQHF. Full variable domain (outside the CDR3, taken from reference TRBV5-1 and TRBJ1-5): KAGVTQTPRYLIKTRGQQVTLSCSPISGHRSVSWYQQTPGQGLQFLFEYFSETQRNKGNFPGRFSGRQFSNSRSEMNVSTLELGDSALYLCASSPSSGMDQPQHFGDGTRLSIL.

This rearrangement joins TRBV7-8 to TRBJ1-3; D not resolved. The CDR3 is made up of 16 amino acids. Germline values: CDR1 SGHVS, CDR2 FQNEAQ. V dropped 3 bases and J dropped 0 bases, with 12 bases sitting between them. The CDR3 loop reads CASSLGTVASGNTIYF. CDR3 bases: TGTGCCAGCAGCTTGGGTACAGTCGCCTCTGGAAACACCATATATTTT.

The chain recombines TRBV18 with TRBJ1-6; TRBD1 might be the D (6 bases). CDR3 length: 16 amino acids. The V gene lost 0 bases and the J gene lost 12 bases, with 18 bases spanning the gap. The germline V gene encodes CDR1 KGHSH and CDR2 LQKENI. The CDR3 DNA sequence: TGTGCCAGCTCACCACCGAACAGGGCCCAGGGGTTACCCCTCCACTTT. Translation gives CASSPPNRAQGLPLHF.

The chain couples TRBV5-1 to TRBJ2-6; the D gene is possibly TRBD2 (7 bases). The CDR3 runs 17 residues. Germline V lookup: CDR1 SGHRS, CDR2 YFSETQ. V dropped 0 bases and J dropped 4 bases, with 14 bases sitting between them. CDR3 in DNA: TGCGCCAGCAGCTTGGTGCAGGGGAGGGCCGGGGCCAACGTCCTGACTTTC. Encoded protein: CASSLVQGRAGANVLTF.

The chain is built from TRBV11-1 and TRBJ1-1; 9 bases agree with TRBD1. Germline loops: CDR1 SGHAT, CDR2 FQDESV (reference sequence). Trimming took 5 bases from V and 8 from J; bases not matched to a gene: 15. This CDR3 is built from 16 residues. The CDR3 nucleotides read TGTGCCAGCAGCCGGGGGGGGACAGGGATTAAGACGGAAGCTTTCTTT. Translated, it gives CASSRGGTGIKTEAFF.

This clone was observed a few times. The chain combines TRBV19 with TRBJ2-7; TRBD1 agrees at 9 bases. This CDR3 is 14 amino acids long. The V gene end was trimmed by 6 bases and the J gene end by 4 bases; junction bases not matched to a gene: 7. Germline V lookup: CDR1 LNHDA, CDR2 SQIVND (reference sequence). CDR3 nucleotide sequence: TGTGCCAGTAGCTCCAGGACAGGGGAGTACGAGCAGTACTTC. Translation: CASSSRTGEYEQYF.

This clone was recorded once. The genes are TRBV19 and TRBJ1-2; weak D call: TRBD1 (6 bases). CDR1 is LNHDA and CDR2 is SQIVND in the germline V gene (reference sequence). V was cut by 7 bases and J by 4 bases, with 22 bases left in between. CDR3 length equals 16 residues. DNA of the CDR3: TGTGCCAGTAAAGAACAGCTTGGGGGCGGGCTCTATGGCTACACCTTC. Its translation: CASKEQLGGGLYGYTF.